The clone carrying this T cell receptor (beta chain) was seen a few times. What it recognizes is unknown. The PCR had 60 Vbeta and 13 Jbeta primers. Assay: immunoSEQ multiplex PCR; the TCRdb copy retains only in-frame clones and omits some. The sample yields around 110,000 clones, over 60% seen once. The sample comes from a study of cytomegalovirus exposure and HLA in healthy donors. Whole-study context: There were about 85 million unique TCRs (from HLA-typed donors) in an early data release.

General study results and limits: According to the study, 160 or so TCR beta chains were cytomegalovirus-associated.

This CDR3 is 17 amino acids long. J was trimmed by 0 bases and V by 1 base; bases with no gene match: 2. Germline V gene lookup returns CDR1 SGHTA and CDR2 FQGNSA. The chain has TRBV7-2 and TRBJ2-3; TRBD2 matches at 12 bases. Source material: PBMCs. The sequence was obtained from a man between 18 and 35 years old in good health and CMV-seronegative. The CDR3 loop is CASSLEGLAGSTDTQYF. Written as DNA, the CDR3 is TGTGCCAGCAGCTTAGAGGGACTAGCGGGTAGCACAGATACGCAGTATTTT.